Described below is a single TCR beta chain sequence and its context. Its antigen target is currently unknown. No base quality information exists; no much larger clone differs at one position. According to the study, the label for this sample's time point signals: roughly 27 days on oral tofacitinib. What the treatment or condition label conveys for this sample: oral pan-JAK inhibitor, 5-10 mg twice daily. Peripheral blood and lesional scalp punch biopsies were obtained from patients with alopecia areata. PBMCs were separated by density centrifugation and stained for CD3, CD4 and CD8, after which CD4+ and CD8+ T cells were sorted on a FACSAria. The library was obtained by the immunoSEQ multiplex PCR assay. RNA was extracted from all samples and reverse transcribed into cDNA, which served as template for TCR sequencing. SuperScript III was used for first-strand cDNA synthesis, primed with a 2:1 mix of oligo-dT and random hexamers. Amplification bias was assessed with a synthetic immune receptor repertoire, and residual bias was removed computationally. The source study handled its data this way. After raw reads were preprocessed to remove errors, the CDR3 was defined following IMGT conventions as running from the conserved cysteine to phenylalanine. Clonality was computed as 1 minus the Shannon entropy, with the entropy normalized by log2 of the number of productive unique TCRs. Whether each scalp clone was CD4 or CD8 was inferred by checking scalp TCRbeta sequences against the CD4 and CD8 repertoires from sorted blood. As stored in TCRdb, this immuneACCESS dataset retains in-frame rearrangements with V and J assigned. A fraction of the clones does not appear; measured against another copy, unresolved V genes explain less than half of the discrepancy, and the remainder lacks a known reason. The D gene and trimming were derived from the DNA, and the V and J assignments and clone size from that table. In all, the sample holds about 200,000 clones, and 45% to 65% of those were seen once. The ten largest account for about 3.5% of the sample.

The source of the sample is a study of CD8+ T cells in alopecia areata (dated by TCRdb to 2017 to 2018). Some background on the complete study: The treated patients took part in an open-label pilot trial in which moderate-to-severe alopecia areata was treated with oral tofacitinib at 5 to 10 mg twice daily. Tofacitinib was administered for 6 to 18 months, and 6 months of follow-up off drug were then conducted to assess delayed response and recurrence. The SALT score, which quantifies the percentage of affected scalp surface area, was used to measure disease severity in treated patients. In both human patients and the C3H/HeJ mouse model, the study applied high-throughput TCRbeta sequencing to look at T cell clonal expansion in alopecia areata. Scalp tissue and sorted CD4+ and CD8+ peripheral blood T cells from patchy and totalis/universalis alopecia areata patients and from healthy controls were covered by human TCRbeta sequencing. Patients on tofacitinib were biopsied at baseline and after 4 and 24 weeks of treatment, and several of the patients also had a later scalp biopsy. Scalp clonality was compared among normal scalp (n=4), patchy alopecia areata scalp (n=8), and alopecia totalis/universalis scalp (n=8). RNA came from the PAXgene miRNA kit for fixed scalp, the miRNeasy kit for PBMCs, and the RNeasy kit for mouse skin. TCRbeta CDR3 regions were amplified by immunoSEQ multiplex PCR with 35 Vbeta forward and 13 Jbeta reverse primers.

As encoded in the germline V gene, CDR1 is SGHTA while CDR2 is FQGNSA. Including the terminal cysteine and phenylalanine, the CDR3 comprises 18 residues. The sequence is cut down to CDR3 DNA, 54 bases in frame from base 1. V gives up 4 bases and J gives up 5 bases, and the segment between their germline ends measures 21 bases. On the study overall, not on this receptor specifically: Compared with normal scalp, lesional scalp had higher clonality and more expanded CD8+ clones, particularly in alopecia totalis/universalis, a pattern that suggests antigenic drive. Resident alphabeta T cells in normal human skin are also sequenced, complicating scalp TCR repertoire analysis, unlike mouse skin dominated by gammadelta T cells. Because the treated cohort was small and had only one nonresponder, larger studies are needed to examine links between baseline CD8+ expansion and response. Scalp clonality and the number of expanded CD8+ clones among the top 100 scalp clones were significantly decreased by tofacitinib. During tofacitinib treatment, many expanded lesional clones stuck around in both scalp and blood, and this persistence may partly explain why relapse happens after treatment is stopped. Shared TCR sequences between patients were less evident than in mice, which may be partly attributable to HLA diversity in the patient population.

This receptor was identified in a human donor with alopecia areata. The sequences come from CD4+ T cells sorted from blood, collected at week 4, from a patient treated with tofacitinib. The sequence is built from TRBV7-2 and TRBJ1-6, with the D gene not confidently named. The CDR3 has the sequence CASSSTVRGLGHNSPLHF. The DNA sequence is as follows: TGTGCCAGCAGCTCTACCGTGCGGGGTTTAGGTCATAATTCACCCCTCCACTTT.